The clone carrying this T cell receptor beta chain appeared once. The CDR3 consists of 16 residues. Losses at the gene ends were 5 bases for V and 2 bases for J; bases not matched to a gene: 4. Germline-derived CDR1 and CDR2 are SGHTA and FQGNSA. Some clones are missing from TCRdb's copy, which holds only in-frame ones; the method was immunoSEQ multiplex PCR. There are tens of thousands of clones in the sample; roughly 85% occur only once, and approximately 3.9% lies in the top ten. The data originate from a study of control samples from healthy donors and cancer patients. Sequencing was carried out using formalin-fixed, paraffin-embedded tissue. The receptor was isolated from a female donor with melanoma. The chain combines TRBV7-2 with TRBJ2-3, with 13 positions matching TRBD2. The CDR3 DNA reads TGTGCCAGCAGCCGGGGACTAGCGGGATACACAGATACGCAGTATTTT. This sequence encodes CASSRGLAGYTDTQYF.